This TCR beta chain was retrieved from a study of T-cell reconstitution after alpha-beta-depleted transplantation in children. Findings and limits, study-wide: The authors attributed T-cell counts and diversity one year after transplant mostly to newly produced T cells. After transplant, at about two months, alpha-beta T cells were reportedly derived from several hundred expanded graft clones. Diversity of TCRbeta at day 60 was high in some patients, arising from surviving recipient T cells and thymic progenitors.

Trimming removed 4 bases at V and 1 base at J, with 4 bases between. Germline assignment: CDR1 GTSNPN and CDR2 SVGIG (reference sequence). The CDR3 length is 11 residues. This clonotype was seen repeatedly, ten times or more. The antigen remains unidentified. Unique molecular identifiers featured in how the TCRbeta library was prepared. TCRdb re-analysed the PCR reads in MiXCR, keeping a single row per CDR3 protein. The sample shows 400,000 to 550,000 distinct CDR3 sequences, roughly 10% of them seen only once. The input for sequencing was PBMCs, taken before TCRalphabeta/CD19-depleted stem cell transplant. The chain joins TRBV30 to TRBJ1-1; D unresolved. This clonotype was sampled from a child younger than 10 with inherited bone marrow failure, due to receive a stem cell transplant. The CDR3 here is CAWKQNTEAFF. The DNA of the CDR3 is TGTGCCTGGAAACAGAACACTGAAGCTTTCTTT.